Shown below are 14 T cell receptor beta chains from a single sample sequenced in a study of glioma-infiltrating T cells after dendritic cell vaccination. Some clones are missing from TCRdb's copy, which holds only in-frame ones; the method was immunoSEQ multiplex PCR. The table shows around 96,000 clones, with about 80% occurring only once. The sample was blood, taken before dendritic cell vaccination. Every receptor here comes from a human donor with glioblastoma.

The table lists this clone with a few counts. V is TRBV13 and J is TRBJ2-7; 11 bases map to TRBD1. The CDR3 loop spans 15 amino acids. With V trimmed by 4 bases and J by 5 bases, 7 bases remained unmatched. Germline V CDR1 and CDR2: PRHDT, FYEKMQ (reference sequence). The CDR3 nucleotides are TGTGCCAGCAGCTCAAGTCGGACAGGGGGCAACGAGCAGTACTTC. This codes for CASSSSRTGGNEQYF.

The V call is TRBV12-5, the J call TRBJ2-6; D is perhaps TRBD1 (5 bases). Trimming stripped 5 bases from V and 0 bases from J, with 14 bases between. CDR1 LGHNT and CDR2 FRNRAP come from the germline V gene. This CDR3 has 17 amino acids. CDR3 sequence: CASGLQAHSSGANVLTF. The CDR3 nucleotides read TGTGCTAGTGGTCTACAGGCACATAGCTCTGGGGCCAACGTCCTGACTTTC.

This chain joins TRBV19 and TRBJ2-2; 11 positions agree with TRBD2. J was trimmed by 6 bases and V by 3 bases; bases with no gene match: 3. Germline lookup yields CDR1 LNHDA and CDR2 SQIVND (reference sequence). CDR3 length: 15 amino acids. The CDR3 DNA reads TGTGCCAGTAGTATTGCTAGCGGGAGGTCCGGGGAGCTGTTTTTT. Protein product: CASSIASGRSGELFF. Full variable domain (outside the CDR3, taken from reference TRBV19 and TRBJ2-2): DGGITQSPKYLFRKEGQNVTLSCEQNLNHDAMYWYRQDPGQGLRLIYYSQIVNDFQKGDIAEGYSVSREKKESFPLTVTSAQKNPTAFYLCASSIASGRSGELFFGEGSRLTVL.

The chain carries TRBV28 and TRBJ2-5, with TRBD1 identical over 10 bases. Germline trimming cut 2 bases from V and 5 bases from J; bases unmatched to any gene: 11. The CDR3 has 17 amino acids. Germline lookup yields CDR1 MDHEN and CDR2 SYDVKM. CDR3 DNA: TGTGCCAGCAGTTTACAAATGCCTGACAGGGGGCGGGAGACCCAGTACTTC. It encodes CASSLQMPDRGRETQYF.

The rearrangement links TRBV7-9 to TRBJ2-1, with D unclear. In germline, CDR1 is SEHNR, CDR2 FQNEAQ (reference sequence). The CDR3 has 17 amino acids. Trimming shortened V by 4 bases and J by 8 bases, and 24 bases separated the two germline ends. In nucleotides, the CDR3 is TGTGCCAGCAGCTCGTTATCGACATTCCTCGATTGGCATGAGCAGTTCTTC. Amino acid sequence: CASSSLSTFLDWHEQFF.

A few counts support this clone. The chain recombines TRBV28 with TRBJ2-3, with D uncertain. Germline V lookup: CDR1 MDHEN, CDR2 SYDVKM. CDR3 length: 15 amino acids. V lost 6 bases, J lost 0 bases, and 13 bases lay in between. CDR3 loop: CASRAAYYSTDTQYF. CDR3 coding DNA: TGTGCCAGCAGAGCAGCGTACTATAGCACAGATACGCAGTATTTT.

This rearrangement joins TRBV27 to TRBJ2-2; TRBD1 might be the D (6 bases). In germline, CDR1 is MNHEY, CDR2 SMNVEV (reference sequence). This CDR3 spans 14 amino acids. Trimming left V 6 bases short and J 3 bases short, with 11 bases between. The CDR3 here is CASRSQGYTGELFF. DNA for the CDR3: TGTGCCAGCAGATCACAGGGTTACACCGGGGAGCTGTTTTTT.

The CDR3 region is CASSLSESNYGYTF. The CDR3 DNA reads TGTGCCAGCAGCTTGAGTGAGAGTAACTATGGCTACACCTTC. The chain couples TRBV7-8 to TRBJ1-2; no clear D. This CDR3 is 14 amino acids long. In germline, CDR1 is SGHVS, CDR2 FQNEAQ. Trimming cost V 3 bases and J 1 base, with 9 bases left between them.

This clone was found once. The chain carries TRBV20-1 and TRBJ2-1, with no clear D. CDR1 and CDR2 from the germline V gene are DFQATT and SNEGSKA (reference sequence). V gave up 3 bases and J gave up 8 bases, with 5 bases separating them. This CDR3 is 10 amino acids long. CDR3 loop: CSASYDEQFF. The CDR3 DNA reads as TGCAGTGCTAGTTATGATGAGCAGTTCTTC.

The chain is built from TRBV27 and TRBJ2-1; a possible D gene is TRBD2 (6 bases). V dropped 5 bases and J dropped 4 bases, with 15 bases sitting between them. Germline CDR1 reads MNHEY; CDR2 reads SMNVEV (reference sequence). The CDR3 is 15 amino acids. The chain's CDR3 is CASSPRRGRYNEQFF. CDR3 DNA: TGTGCCAGCAGTCCGAGGCGGGGTCGTTACAATGAGCAGTTCTTC.

The table lists this clone with a few counts. This CDR3 is also generated by other DNA sequences in the sample. J is TRBJ2-7 and V is TRBV2; TRBD1 aligns across 7 bases. V lost 4 bases to trimming and J lost 3 bases; unmatched junction nucleotides: 0. This CDR3 region has 12 residues. Germline V gene sequence: CDR1 SNHLY, CDR2 FYNNEI. The chain's CDR3 is CASSGQGYEQYF. The CDR3 coding sequence is TGTGCCAGCAGTGGACAGGGCTACGAGCAGTACTTC.

The chain has TRBV2 and TRBJ1-1; no firm D call. V was trimmed by 7 bases and J by 3 bases, leaving 15 bases between them. The CDR3 has 14 residues. Germline CDR1 and CDR2: SNHLY and FYNNEI. CDR3 DNA sequence: TGTGCCAGCAAGCCAGAGGTTACTGACACTGAAGCTTTCTTT. This codes for CASKPEVTDTEAFF.

The table lists this clone with a few counts. The chain couples TRBV15 to TRBJ2-7; 11 bases fit TRBD2. The germline V gene encodes CDR1 LNHNV and CDR2 YYDKDF (reference sequence). With 5 bases clipped from V and 8 bases from J, the junction kept 11 bases outside the gene matches. The CDR3 runs 15 residues. CDR3 nucleotides: TGTGCCACCAGCGTAATAGCGGGAGGGCCGGGTAAGCAGTACTTC. Protein product: CATSVIAGGPGKQYF.

The chain employs TRBV4-1 and TRBJ2-7; 13 bases are a match to TRBD2. The CDR3 runs 19 residues. After removal of 4 bases from V and 3 bases from J, the junction contained 15 bases not matched to a gene. Germline V CDR1 and CDR2: MGHRA, YSYEKL. CDR3 in DNA: TGCGCCAGCAGCCCCCCTCCGGGACTAGCGGGAAAGGGCCTCTACGAGCAGTACTTC. Translated: CASSPPPGLAGKGLYEQYF.